Reported below is one T cell receptor (beta chain). The data derive from a study of shared clonotypes between healthy human individuals. Study overall: CD4 naive and CD4 memory each took three plates per donor, while CD8 naive took two and CD8 memory one.

Assay: immunoSEQ multiplex PCR; the TCRdb copy retains only in-frame clones and omits some. The sample records nearly 1 million clones, more than 75% being singletons. The CDR3 covers 15 residues. Trimming took 0 bases from V and 6 from J, leaving 12 bases between them. CDR1 is LNHDA, CDR2 SQIVND, per germline (reference sequence). Investigators divided CD4+ cells into CD45RA+ naive and CD45RA-negative memory subsets. What was sequenced was memory CD4+ T cells sorted from blood. Subset given: CD45RA-negative fraction. The chain combines TRBV19 with TRBJ1-5; D is unclear. The clonotype comes from a man aged 18 to 30 in good health. CDR3 region: CASSIDLRRTQPQHF. CDR3 nucleotide sequence: TGTGCCAGTAGTATAGATTTGAGGCGGACTCAGCCCCAGCATTTT.